This note documents a single TCR beta chain sequence. What it recognizes is unknown. This specimen belongs to a study of cytomegalovirus exposure and HLA in healthy donors. Study-wide points: Later analysis associated a missense DCLRE1C variant with TCR beta V- and J-gene trimming. In a later analysis, common viral pathogens appeared linked to several of the most significant clusters. The listing of 150 or so TCR beta chains classed them as cytomegalovirus-associated.

Trimming shortened V by 2 bases and J by 4 bases, and 9 bases separated the two germline ends. This CDR3 contains 14 residues. Germline assignment: CDR1 MNHNY and CDR2 SVGAGI (reference sequence). It was with 60 Vbeta and 13 Jbeta primers that the PCR ran. Produced via immunoSEQ multiplex PCR; TCRdb's table is partial and in-frame only. The table lists roughly 60,000 clones. Sequenced: PBMCs. The V gene is TRBV6-6, the J gene TRBJ1-5; no reliable D call. This receptor was taken from a woman aged 18-30 years in good health and CMV-seronegative. CDR3 coding DNA: TGTGCCAGCAGTTACCCACCAGGAAATCAGCCCCAGCATTTT. The encoded protein is CASSYPPGNQPQHF.